This T cell receptor beta chain was sequenced during a study of blood T cell repertoires in COVID-19. Overall study: The United States, Italy and Spain were the sources of the acute and convalescent COVID-19 samples. PBMCs, B-cell-depleted T cells, or T cells were the source of the cDNA or gDNA that made up the material.

How the authors handled the data: It was from reference gene primer amplification that nucleated cell counts were estimated. The assay was immunoSEQ multiplex PCR, and TCRdb's table has in-frame clones only and misses some. V and J calls and clone size are those listed in that table; D and trimming were worked out from the DNA. The sample consists of roughly 180,000 clones, 86% of them appearing once. Germline trimming cut 2 bases from V and 6 bases from J; bases unmatched to any gene: 6. Germline V lookup: CDR1 KGHSH, CDR2 LQKENI. The CDR3 covers 16 residues. The sequence came from a woman aged 25 to 39 with active or convalescent COVID-19. The J gene is TRBJ2-3, the V gene TRBV18; 12 bases fit TRBD2. The sequenced sample was peripheral blood. For the CDR3, the DNA is TGTGCCAGCTCACCATCCCGGACTAGCGGGAATGATACGCAGTATTTT. Its protein is CASSPSRTSGNDTQYF.